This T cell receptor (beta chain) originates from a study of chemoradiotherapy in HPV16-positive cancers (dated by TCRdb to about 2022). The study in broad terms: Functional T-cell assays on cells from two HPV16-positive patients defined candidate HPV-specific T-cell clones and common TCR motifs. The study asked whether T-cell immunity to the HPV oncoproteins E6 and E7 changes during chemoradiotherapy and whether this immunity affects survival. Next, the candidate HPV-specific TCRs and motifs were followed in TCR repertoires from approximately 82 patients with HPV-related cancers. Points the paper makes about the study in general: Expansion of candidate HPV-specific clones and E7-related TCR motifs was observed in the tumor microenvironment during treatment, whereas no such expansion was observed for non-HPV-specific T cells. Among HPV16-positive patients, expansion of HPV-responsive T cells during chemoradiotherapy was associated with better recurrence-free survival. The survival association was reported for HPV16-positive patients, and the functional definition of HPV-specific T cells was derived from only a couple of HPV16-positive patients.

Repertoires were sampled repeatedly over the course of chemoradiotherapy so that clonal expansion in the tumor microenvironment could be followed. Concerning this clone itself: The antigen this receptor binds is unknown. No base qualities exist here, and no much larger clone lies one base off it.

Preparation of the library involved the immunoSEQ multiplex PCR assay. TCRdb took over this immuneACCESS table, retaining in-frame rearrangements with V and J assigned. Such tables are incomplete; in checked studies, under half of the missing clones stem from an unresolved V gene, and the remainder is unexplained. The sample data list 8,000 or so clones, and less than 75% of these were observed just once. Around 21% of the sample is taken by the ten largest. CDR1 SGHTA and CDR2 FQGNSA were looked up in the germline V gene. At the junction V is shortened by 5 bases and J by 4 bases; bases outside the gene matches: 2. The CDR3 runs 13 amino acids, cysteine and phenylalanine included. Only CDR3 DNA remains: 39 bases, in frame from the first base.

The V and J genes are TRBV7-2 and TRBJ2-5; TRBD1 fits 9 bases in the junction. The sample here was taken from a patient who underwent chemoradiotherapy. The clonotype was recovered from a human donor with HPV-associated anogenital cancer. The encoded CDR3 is CASSPDRGETQYF. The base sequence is TGTGCCAGCAGCCCGGACAGGGGAGAGACCCAGTACTTC.